A single sample is the source of the 8 T cell receptor beta chains below, sequenced in a study of blood T cells in healthy people across ages. The use of a sample-barcoded 5' primer and a J-beta primer mix characterized a second PCR of roughly 7 to 11 cycles. TCRdb ran MiXCR on the 5' RACE reads and lists one entry per CDR3 protein. The profile shows about 1.7 million distinct CDR3 sequences, 28% of them singletons. Sequencing was carried out using blood. These receptors came from a woman aged 25 to 39 in good health.

This chain joins TRBV5-1 and TRBJ2-5; unclear D gene. V lost 7 bases to trimming and J lost 2 bases, with 15 bases between them. Germline values: CDR1 SGHRS, CDR2 YFSETQ. This CDR3 contains 14 residues. DNA for the CDR3: TGCGCCAGCCGCCCCCAATGGTCGCAAGAGACCCAGTACTTC. Its translation: CASRPQWSQETQYF.

For this clonotype: Just one base apart from a much larger clone, this may be a read error. The V and J genes are TRBV9 and TRBJ2-5, with D possibly being TRBD2 (6 bases). The tail of the sequence fits TRBJ2-7 better, so the J call may be wrong. CDR1 and CDR2 from the germline V gene are SGDLS and YYNGEE. This CDR3 is built from 14 residues. The CDR3 DNA reads as TGTGCCAGCAGCGCGCCTGGAGGGTCCAACGAGCAGTACTTC. This sequence encodes CASSAPGGSNEQYF.

This clonotype was found a few times. The J gene is TRBJ2-1, the V gene TRBV18, with 7 bases that match TRBD1. The CDR3 sequence is 15 residues long. CDR1 and CDR2 from the germline V gene are KGHSH and LQKENI. Trimming at V came to 0 bases and at J to 9 bases, leaving 8 bases not matched to a gene. CDR3 nucleotides: TGTGCCAGCTCACCACCTGACAGGGCGGAAATTGAGCAGTTCTTC. This gives the protein CASSPPDRAEIEQFF.

Regarding this clonotype: Given a much more abundant clone one base away, this may be a read error. This chain connects TRBV5-1 to TRBJ2-7; 7 nucleotides agree with TRBD1. CDR1 and CDR2 from the germline V gene are SGHRS and YFSETQ. This CDR3 has 14 amino acids. The CDR3 here is CVSSSAGGQVGLYF. The CDR3 DNA reads as TGCGTCAGCAGCTCAGCCGGAGGACAGGTGGGGTTGTACTTC.

In this sample, this clonotype turned up many times. The CDR3 loop is CASSQRQGSYEQYF. DNA of the CDR3: TGTGCCAGCAGCCAGCGACAGGGATCTTACGAGCAGTACTTC. The V gene is TRBV3-1, the J gene TRBJ2-7, with TRBD1 matching over 7 bases. V lost 3 bases, J lost 4 bases, and 6 bases stayed unmatched. CDR1 is LGHDT, CDR2 YNNKEL, per germline (reference sequence). This CDR3 has 14 residues.

The table lists this clonotype with a few counts. The V gene is TRBV29-1, the J gene TRBJ2-3, with TRBD2 matching 10 bases. The CDR3 runs 17 residues. J was trimmed by 4 bases and V by 0 bases; bases with no gene match: 10. The germline V gene encodes CDR1 SQVTM and CDR2 ANQGSEA. CDR3 sequence: CSVEETFGLAVPDTQYF. The CDR3 bases are TGCAGCGTTGAAGAAACGTTCGGACTAGCGGTCCCAGATACGCAGTATTTT.

The chain combines TRBV1 with TRBJ2-1. TRBV1 is a documented pseudogene. The CDR3 consists of 14 residues. The CDR3 here is CTSSQEVFGNEQFF. DNA for the CDR3: TGCACCAGCAGCCAAGAGGTTTTCGGGAATGAGCAGTTCTTC.

This clonotype was found a few times. This chain uses TRBV4-1 with TRBJ1-2; no definite D call. The CDR3 totals 15 residues. Germline CDR1 MGHRA, CDR2 YSYEKL. Between the trimmed V and J ends, which lost 0 bases and 5 bases, there was a span of 13 bases. The chain's CDR3 is CASSQDPVTGYGYTF. The CDR3 DNA reads TGCGCCAGCAGCCAAGATCCAGTCACGGGTTATGGCTACACCTTC.